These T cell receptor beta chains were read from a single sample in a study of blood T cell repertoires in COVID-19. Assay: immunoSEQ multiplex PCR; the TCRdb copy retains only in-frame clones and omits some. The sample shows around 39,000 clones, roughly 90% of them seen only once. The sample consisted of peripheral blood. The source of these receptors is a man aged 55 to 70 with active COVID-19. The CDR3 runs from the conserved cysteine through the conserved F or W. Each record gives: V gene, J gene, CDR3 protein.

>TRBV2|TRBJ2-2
CASSGQREGTGELFF
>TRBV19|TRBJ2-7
CASRGSPPSYEQYF
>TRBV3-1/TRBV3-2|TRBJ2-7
CASSQVGRGAGYEQYF
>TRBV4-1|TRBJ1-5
CASSQAGQANQPQHF
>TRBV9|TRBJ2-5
CASSVGLTGTYQETQYF
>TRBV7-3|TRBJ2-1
CASSLRGEPYNEQFF
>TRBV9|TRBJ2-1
CASSVGAGGAYNEQFF
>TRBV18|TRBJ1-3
CASSPGGSGNTIYF
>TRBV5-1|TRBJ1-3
CASRPDSSGGNTIYF
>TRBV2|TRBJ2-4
CASSLLAGGPSAKNIQYF
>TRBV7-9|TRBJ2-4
CASSQTQGIQYF
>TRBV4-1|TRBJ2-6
CASSQDPGQVFSGANVLTF
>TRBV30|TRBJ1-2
CAWRGPGNYGYTF
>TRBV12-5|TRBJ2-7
CASGPPTGTYEQYF
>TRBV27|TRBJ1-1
CASTEGPKGGTEAFF
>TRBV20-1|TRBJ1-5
CSASQGTNQPQHF
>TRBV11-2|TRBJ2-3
CASSLVSAWGGDTQYF
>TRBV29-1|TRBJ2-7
CSVGTAGEQYF
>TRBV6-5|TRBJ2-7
CASRGTRGGYEQYF
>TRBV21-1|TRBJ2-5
CASSKASGETQYF
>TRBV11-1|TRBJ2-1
CASSLINARGEQFF
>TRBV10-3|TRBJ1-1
CAISDGQGMNTEAFF
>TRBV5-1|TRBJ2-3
CASSRVLAGGTDTQYF
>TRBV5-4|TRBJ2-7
CASSDYPQVPSYEQYF
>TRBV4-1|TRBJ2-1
CASSPPASGDFVEQFF
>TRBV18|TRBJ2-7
CASSRTGGAFNEQYF
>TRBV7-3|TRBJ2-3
CASSSISDTQYF
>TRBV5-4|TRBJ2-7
CASSRDIRQGRRDEQYF